Reported below is one TCR beta chain. The data were taken from a study of blood T cell repertoires in COVID-19. Study-wide context: Spain, Italy and the United States supplied samples that represented acute and convalescent COVID-19.

The J segment lost 8 bases and the V segment lost 6 bases, leaving 7 bases of the junction unmatched. Germline lookup yields CDR1 LNHDA and CDR2 SQIVND (reference sequence). CDR3 length: 14 residues. Using immunoSEQ multiplex PCR, the repertoire was profiled, and TCRdb retains in-frame clones only, with some absent. The data show approximately 210,000 clones, around four fifths seen once. This receptor was obtained from a man aged 55 to 69 with COVID-19, enrolled during active disease. The chain combines TRBV19 with TRBJ1-3; 10 bases line up with TRBD1. Source material: peripheral blood. CDR3 sequence: CASRPWTGGYTIYF. The CDR3, as DNA: TGTGCCAGTAGACCCTGGACAGGGGGATACACCATATATTTT.